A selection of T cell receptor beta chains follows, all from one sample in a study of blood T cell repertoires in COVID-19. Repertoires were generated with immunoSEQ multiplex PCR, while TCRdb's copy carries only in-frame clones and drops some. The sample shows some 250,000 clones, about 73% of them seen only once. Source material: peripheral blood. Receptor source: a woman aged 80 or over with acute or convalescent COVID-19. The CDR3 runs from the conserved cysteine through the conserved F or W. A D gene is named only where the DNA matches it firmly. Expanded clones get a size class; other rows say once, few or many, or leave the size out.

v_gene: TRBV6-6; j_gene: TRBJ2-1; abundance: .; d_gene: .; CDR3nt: TGTGCCAGTCGGACCGGGCGGGTCAATGAGCAGTTCTTC; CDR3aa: CASRTGRVNEQFF
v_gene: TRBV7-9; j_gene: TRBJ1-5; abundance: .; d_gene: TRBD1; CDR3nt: TGTGCCAGCAGCCCCGGGACAGGGCATCAGCCCCAGCATTTT; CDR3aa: CASSPGTGHQPQHF
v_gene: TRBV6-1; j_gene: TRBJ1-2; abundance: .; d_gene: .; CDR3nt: TGTGCCAGCAGTGAAGGGAGCAGTGTAGATAATGGCTACACCTTC; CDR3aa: CASSEGSSVDNGYTF
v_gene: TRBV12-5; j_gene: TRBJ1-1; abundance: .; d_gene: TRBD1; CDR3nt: TGTGCTAGTGGTTTGGACATAACAGGGGGCCGACCGGTGAACACTGAAGCTTTCTTT; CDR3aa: CASGLDITGGRPVNTEAFF
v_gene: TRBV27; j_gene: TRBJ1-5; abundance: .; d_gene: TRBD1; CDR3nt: TGTGCCAGCAGTTTAGGACAGGCCTTAGGTCAGCCCCAGCATTTT; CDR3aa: CASSLGQALGQPQHF
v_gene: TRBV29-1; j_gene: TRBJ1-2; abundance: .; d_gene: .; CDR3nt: TGCAGCGTTTCCCCCGCGGGGGCGGAACGTTATGGCTACACCTTC; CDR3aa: CSVSPAGAERYGYTF
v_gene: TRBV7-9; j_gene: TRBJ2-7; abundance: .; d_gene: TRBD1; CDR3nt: TGTGCCAGCAGCTTAGCGGACAGGGGTGGCGAGCAGTACTTC; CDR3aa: CASSLADRGGEQYF
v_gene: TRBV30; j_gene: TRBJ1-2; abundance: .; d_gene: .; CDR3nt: TGTGCCTGGAGTGTAAACACCCGTCCCGGGAACTATGGCTACACCTTC; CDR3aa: CAWSVNTRPGNYGYTF
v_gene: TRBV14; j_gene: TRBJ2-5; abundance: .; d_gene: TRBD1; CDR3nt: TGTGCCAGCAGCCAAAACGGGACAGGGTTGGTTCAAGAGACCCAGTACTTC; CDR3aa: CASSQNGTGLVQETQYF
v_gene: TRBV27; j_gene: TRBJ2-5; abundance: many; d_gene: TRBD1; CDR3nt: TGTGCCAGCAGTCCCTCCGGGACAGGGTTGGAGACCCAGTACTTC; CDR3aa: CASSPSGTGLETQYF
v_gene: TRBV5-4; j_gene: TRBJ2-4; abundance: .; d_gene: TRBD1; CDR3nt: TGTGCCAGCAGCTCCGGGACAGGGAACGTGAACATTCAGTACTTC; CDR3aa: CASSSGTGNVNIQYF
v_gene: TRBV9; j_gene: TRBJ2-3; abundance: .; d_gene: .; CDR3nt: TGTGCCAGCAGCAAGAGAAACACAGATACGCAGTATTTT; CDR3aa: CASSKRNTDTQYF
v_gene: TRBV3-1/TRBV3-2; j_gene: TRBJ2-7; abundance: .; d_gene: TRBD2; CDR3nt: TGTGCCAGCAGCCCTCAAGTGGGGGGGAATTACGAGCAGTACTTC; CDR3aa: CASSPQVGGNYEQYF
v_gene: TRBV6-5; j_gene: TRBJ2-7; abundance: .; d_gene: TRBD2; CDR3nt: TGTGCCAGCACGGTAGCGGGACCCGCCGAGCAGTACTTC; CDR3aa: CASTVAGPAEQYF
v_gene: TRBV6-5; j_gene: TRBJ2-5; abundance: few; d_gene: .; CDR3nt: TGTGCCAGCAGTCCGATGTTAGAAGAGACCCAGTACTTC; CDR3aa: CASSPMLEETQYF
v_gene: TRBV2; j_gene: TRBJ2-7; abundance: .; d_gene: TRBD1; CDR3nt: TGTGCCAGCTCAGGGACAGGGGGCTACGAGCAGTACTTC; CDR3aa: CASSGTGGYEQYF
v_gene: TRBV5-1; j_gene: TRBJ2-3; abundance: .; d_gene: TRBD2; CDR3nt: TGCGCCAGCAGCTTAGAAGCGGGAGGGCCGACAGATACGCAGTATTTT; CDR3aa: CASSLEAGGPTDTQYF
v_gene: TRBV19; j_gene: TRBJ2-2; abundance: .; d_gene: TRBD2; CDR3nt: TGTGCCAGTAGAACCGGGACTAGCGGGAGTAACGCCGGGGAGCTGTTTTTT; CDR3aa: CASRTGTSGSNAGELFF
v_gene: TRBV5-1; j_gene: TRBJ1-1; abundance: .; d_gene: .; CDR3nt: TGCGCCAGCAGCTTGGACGGTTACACTGAAGCTTTCTTT; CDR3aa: CASSLDGYTEAFF
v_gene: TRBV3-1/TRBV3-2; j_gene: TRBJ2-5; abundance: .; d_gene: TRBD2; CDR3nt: TGTGCCAGCAGCCAAGGGGCTAGCGGGAGTGAGACCCAGTACTTC; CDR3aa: CASSQGASGSETQYF
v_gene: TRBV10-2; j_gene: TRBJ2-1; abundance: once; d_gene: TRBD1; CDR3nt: TGCGCCAGCAGAATCCGGGACAGACCAAGCTCCTACAATGAGCAGTTCTTC; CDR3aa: CASRIRDRPSSYNEQFF
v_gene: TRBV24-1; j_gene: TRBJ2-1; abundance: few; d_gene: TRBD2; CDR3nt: TGTGCCACCAGTGGGGCGGGGGGTGAACAGTTCTTC; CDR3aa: CATSGAGGEQFF
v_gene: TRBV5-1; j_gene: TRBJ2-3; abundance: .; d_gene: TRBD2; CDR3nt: TGCGCCAGCAGCTCCGGGACTAGCGGCTCCACAGATACGCAGTATTTT; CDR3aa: CASSSGTSGSTDTQYF
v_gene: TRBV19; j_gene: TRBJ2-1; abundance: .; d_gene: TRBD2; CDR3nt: TGTGCCAGTAGTACGGGACTAGCGGGAAACGCTGAGCAGTTCTTC; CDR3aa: CASSTGLAGNAEQFF
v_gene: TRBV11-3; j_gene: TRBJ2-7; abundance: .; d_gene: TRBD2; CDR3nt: TGTGCCAGCAGCTTAGAGGGGGGGAACTCCTACGAGCAGTACTTC; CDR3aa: CASSLEGGNSYEQYF
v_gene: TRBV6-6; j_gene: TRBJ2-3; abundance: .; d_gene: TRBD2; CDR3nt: TGTGCCAGCAGCCCGGGACAGCCGGGACTAGCGGGAGGGCATCTCACAGATACGCAGTATTTT; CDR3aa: CASSPGQPGLAGGHLTDTQYF
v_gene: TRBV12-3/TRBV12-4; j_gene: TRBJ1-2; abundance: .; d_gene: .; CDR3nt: TGTGCCAGCAGTTTCGGCAGGGTCTCTGGCTACACCTTC; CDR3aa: CASSFGRVSGYTF
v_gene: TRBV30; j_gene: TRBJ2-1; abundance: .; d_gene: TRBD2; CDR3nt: TGTGCCTGGACCCACAGCGGGAGGGCCGGCAATTGGTTCTTC; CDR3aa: CAWTHSGRAGNWFF
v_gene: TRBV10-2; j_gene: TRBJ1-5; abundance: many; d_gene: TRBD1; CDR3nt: TGCGCCAGCAGCCCACAGGGGAATAGCAATCAGCCCCAGCATTTT; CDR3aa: CASSPQGNSNQPQHF
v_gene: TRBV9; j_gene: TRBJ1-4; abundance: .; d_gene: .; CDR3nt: TGTGCCAGCGCGGGAGGGTCGGCTAATGAAAAACTGTTTTTT; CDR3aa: CASAGGSANEKLFF
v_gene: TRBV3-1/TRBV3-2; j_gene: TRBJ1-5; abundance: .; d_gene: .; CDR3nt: TGTGCCAGCAGCCAATCGGAACAGAATCAGCCCCAGCATTTT; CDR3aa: CASSQSEQNQPQHF
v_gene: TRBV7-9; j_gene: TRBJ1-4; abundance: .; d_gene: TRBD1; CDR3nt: TGTGCCAGCAGCCGAGTGACAGGGGGCGGTGAAAAACTGTTTTTT; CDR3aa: CASSRVTGGGEKLFF
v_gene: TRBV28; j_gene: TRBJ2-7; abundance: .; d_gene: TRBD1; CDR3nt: TGTGCCAGCACGGGACAGGGGGCTTATGAGCAGTACTTC; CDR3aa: CASTGQGAYEQYF
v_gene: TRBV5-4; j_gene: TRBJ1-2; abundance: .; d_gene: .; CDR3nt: TGTGCCAGCAGCGGGACATGGGGTAACTATGGCTACACCTTC; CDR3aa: CASSGTWGNYGYTF
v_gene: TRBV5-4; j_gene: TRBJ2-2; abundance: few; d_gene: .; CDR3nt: TGTGCCAGCAGCTTGGATCGGAACACCGGGGAGCTGTTTTTT; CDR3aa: CASSLDRNTGELFF
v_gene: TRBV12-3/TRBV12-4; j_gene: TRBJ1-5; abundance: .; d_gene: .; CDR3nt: TGTGCCAGCAGTTTGGGGCAAAATCAGCCCCAGCATTTT; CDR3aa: CASSLGQNQPQHF
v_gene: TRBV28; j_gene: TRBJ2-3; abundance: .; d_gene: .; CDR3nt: TGTGCCAGCAGTTTAGCGGGACTGAGGACAGATACGCAGTATTTT; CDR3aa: CASSLAGLRTDTQYF
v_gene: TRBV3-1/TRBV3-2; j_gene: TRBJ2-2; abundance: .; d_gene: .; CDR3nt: TGTGCCAGCAGCCAAGGTCTGGCCACCGGGGAGCTGTTTTTT; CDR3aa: CASSQGLATGELFF
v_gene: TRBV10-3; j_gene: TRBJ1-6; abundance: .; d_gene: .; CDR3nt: TGTGCCATCAGCGGACAGTATAATTCACCCCTCCACTTT; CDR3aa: CAISGQYNSPLHF
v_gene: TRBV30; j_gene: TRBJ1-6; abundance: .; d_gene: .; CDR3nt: TGTGCCTGGAGTGTAATGGCAGGGACTAGTTCACCCCTCCACTTT; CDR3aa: CAWSVMAGTSSPLHF
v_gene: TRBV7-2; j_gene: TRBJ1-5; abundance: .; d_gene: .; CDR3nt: TGTGCCAGCAGCTTAGACAGGGTGAATCAGCCCCAGCATTTT; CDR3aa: CASSLDRVNQPQHF
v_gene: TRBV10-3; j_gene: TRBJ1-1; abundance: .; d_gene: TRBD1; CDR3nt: TGTGCCATCAGGGGGGACAGGGGCAACACTGAAGCTTTCTTT; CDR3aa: CAIRGDRGNTEAFF
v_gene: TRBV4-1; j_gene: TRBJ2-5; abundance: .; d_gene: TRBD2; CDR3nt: TGCGCCAGCAGCCAAGGGCCACTAGCGGGAGGTCTGGAGACCCAGTACTTC; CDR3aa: CASSQGPLAGGLETQYF
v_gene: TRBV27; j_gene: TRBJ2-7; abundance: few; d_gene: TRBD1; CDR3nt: TGTGCCAGCAGTTTACAGGGGGCGGGCTACGAGCAGTACTTC; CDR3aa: CASSLQGAGYEQYF
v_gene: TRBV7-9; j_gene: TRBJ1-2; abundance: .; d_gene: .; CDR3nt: TGTGCCAGCAGCTTAGCGGGAGGCAGTAACTATGGCTACACCTTC; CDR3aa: CASSLAGGSNYGYTF
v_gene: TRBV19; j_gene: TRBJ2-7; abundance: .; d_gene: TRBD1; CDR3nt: TGTGCCAGTAGTATTGAGACAGGGCAGGAGCAGTACTTC; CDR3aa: CASSIETGQEQYF
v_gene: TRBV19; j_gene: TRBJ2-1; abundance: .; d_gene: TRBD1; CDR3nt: TGTGCCAGTACCGGGACAGGGGCCTGGGGTGAGCAGTTCTTC; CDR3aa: CASTGTGAWGEQFF
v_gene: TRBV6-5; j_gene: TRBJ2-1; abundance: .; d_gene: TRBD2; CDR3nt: TGTGCCAGCAGCATTACTAGCGGGGTGTACAATGAGCAGTTCTTC; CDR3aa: CASSITSGVYNEQFF
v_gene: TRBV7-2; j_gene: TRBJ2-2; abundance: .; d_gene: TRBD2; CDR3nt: TGTGCCAGCAGCTTATTGACTAGCGGGGGGCGATACACCGGGGAGCTGTTTTTT; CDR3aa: CASSLLTSGGRYTGELFF
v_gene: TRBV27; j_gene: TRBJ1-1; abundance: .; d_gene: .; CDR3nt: TGTGCCAGCTGCCCAGGGGCGGCGAACACTGAAGCTTTCTTT; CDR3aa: CASCPGAANTEAFF